Presented here are 13 T cell receptor beta chains from one specimen sequenced in a study of early T cells in non-severe SARS-CoV-2 infection. TCRdb re-analysed the 5' RACE reads in MiXCR, keeping a single row per CDR3 protein. This table has tens of thousands of distinct CDR3 sequences, 13% appearing once. Specimen: whole blood. These receptors all stem from an adult who was a healthcare worker with PCR-confirmed SARS-CoV-2 infection or an uninfected control (not recorded which).

This clonotype turned up a few times. The chain is built from TRBV28 and TRBJ2-7, with D possibly matching TRBD2 (5 bases). CDR1 is MDHEN and CDR2 is SYDVKM in the germline V gene. Trimming removed 5 bases from V and 7 bases from J, with 15 bases in between. There are 13 residues in the CDR3. The CDR3 DNA follows: TGTGCCAGCAGTCCCCCTGGCAGCGGAGAGCAGTACTTC. Encoded protein: CASSPPGSGEQYF. Full variable domain (rest looked up from reference TRBV28 and TRBJ2-7): DVKVTQSSRYLVKRTGEKVFLECVQDMDHENMFWYRQDPGLGLRLIYFSYDVKMKEKGDIPEGYSVSREKKERFSLILESASTNQTSMYLCASSPPGSGEQYFGPGTRLTVT.

This clonotype was counted only a few times. The chain has TRBV27 and TRBJ2-5, with 10 bases fitting TRBD2. V was clipped by 5 bases and J by 7 bases; unmatched bases: 13. Germline CDR1 reads MNHEY; CDR2 reads SMNVEV (reference sequence). This CDR3 has 16 amino acids. For the CDR3, the DNA is TGTGCCAGCAGTCCAATAGCGGGAGGTGCCCGTCGGACCCAGTACTTC. Its protein is CASSPIAGGARRTQYF.

The genes are TRBV2 and TRBJ1-1; D uncertain. This CDR3 spans 11 amino acids. The germline V gene encodes CDR1 SNHLY and CDR2 FYNNEI. V was clipped by 6 bases and J by 5 bases, with 7 bases between them. The chain's CDR3 is CASSLQTEAFF. CDR3 DNA sequence: TGTGCCAGCAGCCTACAGACTGAAGCTTTCTTT. Full variable domain (rest looked up from reference TRBV2 and TRBJ1-1): EPEVTQTPSHQVTQMGQEVILRCVPISNHLYFYWYRQILGQKVEFLVSFYNNEISEKSEIFDDQFSVERPDGSNFTLKIRSTKLEDSAMYFCASSLQTEAFFGQGTRLTVV.

CDR3 nucleotide sequence: TGTGCCAGCAACTACCCCCACAGGGAACCCTACAATGAGCAGTTCTTC. It specifies CASNYPHREPYNEQFF. The chain uses TRBV6-5 and TRBJ2-1; weak D call: TRBD1 (6 bases). Germline loops: CDR1 MNHEY, CDR2 SVGAGI. V was clipped by 7 bases and J by 2 bases, with 18 bases between them. This CDR3 comprises 16 residues.

This clonotype was counted only a few times. This chain uses TRBV29-1 with TRBJ2-1, with 15 bases lining up with TRBD2. The V segment lost 6 bases and the J segment 9 bases; nucleotides outside the gene matches: 6. This CDR3 contains 14 residues. CDR1 and CDR2 (germline): SQVTM, ANQGSEA. The CDR3: CSVAGLAGGVEQFF. In DNA form, the CDR3 reads TGCAGCGTGGCTGGACTAGCGGGAGGGGTTGAGCAGTTCTTC.

This clonotype was recorded at least ten times. The J gene is TRBJ1-4, the V gene TRBV27; the D is unclear. Trimming stripped 0 bases from V and 11 bases from J, with 19 bases between. This CDR3 has 16 amino acids. The germline V gene encodes CDR1 MNHEY and CDR2 SMNVEV (reference sequence). The DNA for the CDR3 is TGTGCCAGCAGTTTATCGCGAGACGATGAGGTTCGGAAACTGTTTTTT. This gives the protein CASSLSRDDEVRKLFF.

This clonotype was picked up a small number of times. V and J are TRBV7-9 and TRBJ2-7; TRBD1 aligns across 9 bases. The CDR3 is made up of 14 amino acids. The V and J ends lost 0 bases and 6 bases, in that order; junction bases with no gene match: 3. The germline V gene has CDR1 SEHNR and CDR2 FQNEAQ (reference sequence). The CDR3 nucleotides read TGTGCCAGCAGCTTAGCAGAGACAGGGGGCGAGCAGTACTTC. Translating gives CASSLAETGGEQYF.

J is TRBJ1-5 and V is TRBV24-1, with 7 bases that match TRBD1. Germline V lookup: CDR1 KGHDR, CDR2 SFDVKD. The CDR3 has 13 residues. The ends lost 9 bases at V and 7 bases at J; junction bases unmatched: 8. In DNA, the CDR3 is TGTGCCACCTCGGACAGGCTAGGCCAGCCCCAGCATTTT. Amino acids: CATSDRLGQPQHF.

The chain carries TRBV2 and TRBJ1-1; D uncertain. This CDR3 has 12 amino acids. V shed 6 bases and J shed 5 bases, with 10 bases lying between them. Germline CDR1 is SNHLY and CDR2 is FYNNEI. The CDR3 here is CASSEGQTEAFF. DNA for the CDR3: TGTGCCAGCAGCGAGGGTCAAACTGAAGCTTTCTTT. The full variable domain, completed using reference TRBV2 and TRBJ1-1, is EPEVTQTPSHQVTQMGQEVILRCVPISNHLYFYWYRQILGQKVEFLVSFYNNEISEKSEIFDDQFSVERPDGSNFTLKIRSTKLEDSAMYFCASSEGQTEAFFGQGTRLTVV.

The chain has TRBV24-1 and TRBJ2-7; 8 bases are a match to TRBD1. Germline assignment: CDR1 KGHDR and CDR2 SFDVKD. The V and J ends lost 3 bases and 3 bases, in that order; junction bases with no gene match: 12. The CDR3 contains 17 residues. The CDR3 bases are TGTGCCACCAGTGATGCAACAGGGGGACGAGCGGTCTACGAGCAGTACTTC. Translated: CATSDATGGRAVYEQYF.

This clonotype was seen a handful of times. CDR3 in DNA: TGTGCCAGCAGTTTTCAGCCAACTAATGAAAAACTGTTTTTT. It is translated as CASSFQPTNEKLFF. The J gene is TRBJ1-4, the V gene TRBV6-2 or TRBV6-3, with no clear D. CDR3 length: 14 residues. Germline V gene sequence: CDR1 MNHEY, CDR2 SVGEGT. V was cut by 4 bases and J by 0 bases, with 6 bases left in between.

CDR3 DNA sequence: TGTGCCAGCGTCGCAGGGGCGGGGGATCAGCCCCAGCATTTT. Its translation: CASVAGAGDQPQHF. The rearrangement joins TRBV6-1 to TRBJ1-5, with D maybe TRBD1 (6 bases). With 8 bases removed from V and 5 bases from J, the gap between germline ends came to 16 bases. CDR1 MNHNS and CDR2 SASEGT come from the germline V gene. The CDR3 has 14 amino acids.

The V gene is TRBV6-2 or TRBV6-3, the J gene TRBJ2-7; the match to TRBD1 covers 7 bases. The V and J ends lost 8 bases and 2 bases, in that order; junction bases with no gene match: 9. The CDR3 covers 14 residues. Germline-derived CDR1 and CDR2 are MNHEY and SVGEGT. The CDR3 here is CASRPQGDPYEQYF. The CDR3 DNA follows: TGTGCCAGCCGCCCCCAGGGGGATCCCTACGAGCAGTACTTC.